The clone carrying this T cell receptor beta chain was seen a few times. The sample comes from a study of blood T cell repertoires in COVID-19. On the study more broadly: Acute-phase and convalescent COVID-19 samples originated in the United States, Italy and Spain. Nucleic acid was either cDNA or gDNA, and it came from T cells, B-cell-depleted T cells, or PBMCs.

Unmatched junction bases numbered 5, after V lost 4 bases and J lost 4 bases. The germline V gene has CDR1 SGHNT and CDR2 YYREEE (reference sequence). This CDR3 is 15 amino acids long. Original methodology: Cell counts per sample came from amplifying reference gene primers. The repertoire was sequenced with immunoSEQ multiplex PCR; TCRdb's copy has only in-frame clones and lacks some. The V and J calls and the clone size are those of that table, but D and trimming were determined from the DNA. The sample holds some 99,000 clones, 85% to 90% seen once. The J gene is TRBJ2-2, the V gene TRBV5-4; 9 bases fit TRBD1. The receptor was derived from a woman in her sixties or seventies in a cohort sampled during active or convalescent COVID-19. The sequenced material came from peripheral blood. This CDR3 is CASSPGTGSTGELFF. The CDR3 DNA follows: TGTGCCAGCAGCCCCGGGACAGGGTCCACCGGGGAGCTGTTTTTT.